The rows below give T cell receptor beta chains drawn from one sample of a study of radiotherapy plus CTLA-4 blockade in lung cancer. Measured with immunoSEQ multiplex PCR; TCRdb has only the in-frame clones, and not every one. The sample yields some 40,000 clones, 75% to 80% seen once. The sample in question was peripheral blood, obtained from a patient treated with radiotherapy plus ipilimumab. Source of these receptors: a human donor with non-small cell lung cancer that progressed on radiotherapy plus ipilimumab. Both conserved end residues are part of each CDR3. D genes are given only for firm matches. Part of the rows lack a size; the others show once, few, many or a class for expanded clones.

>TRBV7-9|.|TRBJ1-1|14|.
TGTGCCAGCAGCTTATTGGTCGGGGTTACTGAAGCTTTCTTT
CASSLLVGVTEAFF
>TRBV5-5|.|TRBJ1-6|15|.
TGTGCCAGCAGCTTGGTGGGTACAGGGAATTCACCCCTCCACTTT
CASSLVGTGNSPLHF
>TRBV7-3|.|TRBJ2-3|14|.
TGTGCCAGCAGCTCAAGCGGCCCGCCAGATACGCAGTATTTT
CASSSSGPPDTQYF
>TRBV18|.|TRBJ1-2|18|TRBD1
TGTGCCAGCTCACCCGGACAGGGGGTGATAGTAGGATTCTATGGCTACACCTTC
CASSPGQGVIVGFYGYTF
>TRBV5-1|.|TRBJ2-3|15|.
TGCGCCAGCAGCTTGGACGGCAGGGACACAGATACGCAGTATTTT
CASSLDGRDTDTQYF
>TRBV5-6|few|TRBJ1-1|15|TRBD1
TGTGCCAGCAGCAAACCGGGACAGGGTCACACTGAAGCTTTCTTT
CASSKPGQGHTEAFF
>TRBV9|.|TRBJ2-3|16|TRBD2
TGTGCCAGCAGCACCTGGACTAGCGGGGCTACAGATACGCAGTATTTT
CASSTWTSGATDTQYF
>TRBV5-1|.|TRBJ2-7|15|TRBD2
TGCGCCAGCAGCCAATGGTTTAGCGGGGGATCCGAGCAGTACTTC
CASSQWFSGGSEQYF
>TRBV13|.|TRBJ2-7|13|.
TGTGCCAGCAGCCCTGGGGGCCCCTACGAGCAGTACTTC
CASSPGGPYEQYF
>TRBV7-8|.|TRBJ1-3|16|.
TGTGCCAGCAGCACCCGAGAACCAACCTCTGGAAACACCATATATTTT
CASSTREPTSGNTIYF
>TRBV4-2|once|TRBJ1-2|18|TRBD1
TGTGCCAGCAGCCAAGTTACCGGGACAGGGGGTGTAGAGTATGGCTACACCTTC
CASSQVTGTGGVEYGYTF
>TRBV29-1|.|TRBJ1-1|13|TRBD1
TGCAGCGGAAGAGGGGGCTTGAACACTGAAGCTTTCTTT
CSGRGGLNTEAFF
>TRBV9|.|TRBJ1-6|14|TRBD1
TGTGCCAGCAGCCCGGGACAGTATAATTCACCCCTCCACTTT
CASSPGQYNSPLHF
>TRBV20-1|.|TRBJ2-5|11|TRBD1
TGCAGTGCTAGGAAGGGGGCTACCCAGTACTTC
CSARKGATQYF
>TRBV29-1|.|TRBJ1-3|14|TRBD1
TGCAGCGTCGCCGGACAGGCCTCTGGAAACACCATATATTTT
CSVAGQASGNTIYF